This TCR beta chain is from a study of PD-L1 blockade in urothelial cancer (dated by TCRdb to 2017 to 2019). Some background on the complete study: Therapy was started around 2014 for all patients, and atezolizumab 1,200 mg was administered intravenously every 3 weeks. About 90% of the roughly 29 patients were identified as males with urothelial cancer of bladder origin, and a prior smoking history was reported by 18 of 29 patients. Patients had an ECOG performance status of 0 or 1 and had received between 0 and 3 prior chemotherapy regimens. Blood samples were analyzed at two time points: 3 weeks after treatment start (second dose) and 6 weeks after treatment start. Blood samples gave median yields of approximately 130,000 T cells and more than 80,000 unique TCRs, along with a median clonality of around 0.08. The study was an exploratory multi-omic analysis of somatic, immune and clinical correlates of response to PD-L1 blockade with atezolizumab in urothelial cancer. Pretreatment tumor samples, along with matched peripheral blood serially collected before and after atezolizumab treatment, were subjected to TCR sequencing. Progression-free survival longer than 6 months counted as durable clinical benefit, and TCR features were additionally tested against both progression-free and overall survival. In the same patients, pretreatment tumors underwent whole exome sequencing and RNA sequencing in addition to TCR sequencing. Durable clinical benefit was achieved by nine patients and was not achieved by 20 patients. Under 30 patients had pretreatment blood TCR-seq, around 25 had at least one posttreatment blood collection, and around 25 had tumor TCR-seq.

The time point tag for this specimen amounts to: pretreatment peripheral blood. A cohort of about 27 patients with locally advanced or metastatic urothelial carcinoma, treated at Memorial Sloan Kettering on a trial protocol, was included. Peripheral blood mononuclear cells were collected pretreatment and during treatment, at between 1 and 8 total time points per patient. The Qiagen DNeasy Blood extraction kit was used to purify genomic DNA from total PBMCs and from tumor samples. PBMCs were collected pretreatment and during treatment and were isolated and stored as previously described. A few counts support this clone. It has no known antigen specificity. No qualities accompany the bases; no much larger clone lies one base away. The paper as a whole reports these results and caveats: A pretreatment peripheral blood TCR clonality below the median was linked to improved progression-free and overall survival. Because the sample size was small (n ≈ 27) and many exploratory analyses were performed, the results are intended to be hypothesis-generating. At 3 weeks after the start of treatment, tumor-associated TCR clones in peripheral blood had expanded more in patients with durable benefit (n ≈ 20, p = 0.022).

Each PCR received spiked-in synthetic TCR analog templates so that absolute template abundance could be estimated from read counts. The immunoSEQ assay used bias-controlled V and J gene primers to amplify TCRbeta CDR3 regions from genomic DNA. Sequencing of rearranged TCRbeta segments was performed at approximately 20X coverage. Per the authors' processing: Sequencing errors were corrected by clustering and CDR3s were annotated against IMGT to assign V, D and J genes. Downstream analyses used only productive TCRbeta rearrangements, leaving out any out-of-frame or stop-codon sequences. To compute clonality, Shannon entropy was normalized by the log of the number of unique productive sequences and then subtracted from one. Clones differing between time points or between blood and tumor were identified using Fisher's exact test with Benjamini-Hochberg correction, with an adjusted p below 0.01 applied as the threshold. TCRdb retrieved this table from immuneACCESS and kept in-frame rearrangements only. Not all clones are present; in checked studies, unresolved V genes account for under half, and no reason is known for the remainder. Clonal size and the V and J genes are those of that table, whereas D and trimming came from the DNA. Across this sample there are some 46,000 clones, with about 84% seen only once. The ten largest clones take up about 16% of the sample.

The germline V end is reduced by 4 bases and the J end by 4 bases; junction bases left unmatched: 2. The germline V gene provides CDR1 MNHEY and CDR2 SVGAGI. From its cysteine to its phenylalanine, the CDR3 spans 16 amino acids. The read is trimmed to its CDR3 DNA, 48 bases read in frame from base 1. This receptor was obtained from a man aged 60 to 75 with urothelial cancer. The specimen comprised PBMCs, sampled around atezolizumab (anti-PD-L1) treatment. The chain was built from TRBV6-5 and TRBJ2-3; 16 central bases correspond to TRBD2. CDR3 region: CASSLGLAGGADTQYF. The DNA sequence reads TGTGCCAGCAGTTTGGGACTAGCGGGGGGGGCAGATACGCAGTATTTT.